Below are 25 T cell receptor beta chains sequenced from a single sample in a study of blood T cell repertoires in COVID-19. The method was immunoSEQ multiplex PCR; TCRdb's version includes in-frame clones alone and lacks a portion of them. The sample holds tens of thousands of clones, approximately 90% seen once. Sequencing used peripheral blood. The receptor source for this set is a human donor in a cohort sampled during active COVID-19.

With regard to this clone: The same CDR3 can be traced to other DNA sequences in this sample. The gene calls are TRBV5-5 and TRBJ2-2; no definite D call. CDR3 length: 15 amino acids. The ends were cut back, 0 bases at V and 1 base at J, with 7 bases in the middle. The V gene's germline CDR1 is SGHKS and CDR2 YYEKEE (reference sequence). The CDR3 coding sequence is TGTGCCAGCAGCTTGGTACGGAGGAACACCGGGGAGCTGTTTTTT. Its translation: CASSLVRRNTGELFF.

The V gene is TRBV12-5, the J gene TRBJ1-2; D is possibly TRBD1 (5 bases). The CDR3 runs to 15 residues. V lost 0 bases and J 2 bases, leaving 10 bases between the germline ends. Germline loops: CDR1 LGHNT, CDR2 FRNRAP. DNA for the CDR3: TGTGCTAGTGGTTTGGTAACAGACAGAAACTATGGCTACACCTTC. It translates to CASGLVTDRNYGYTF.

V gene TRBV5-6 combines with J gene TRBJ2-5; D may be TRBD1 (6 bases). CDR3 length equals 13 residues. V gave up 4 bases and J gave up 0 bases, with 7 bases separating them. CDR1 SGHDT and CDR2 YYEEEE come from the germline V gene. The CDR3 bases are TGTGCCAGCAGCCGGACAGACCAAGAGACCCAGTACTTC. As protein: CASSRTDQETQYF.

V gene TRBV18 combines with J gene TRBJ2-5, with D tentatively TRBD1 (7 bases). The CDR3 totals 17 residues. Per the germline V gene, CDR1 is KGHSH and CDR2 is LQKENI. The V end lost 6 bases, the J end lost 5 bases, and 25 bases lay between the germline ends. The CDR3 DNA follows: TGTGCCAGCTCCCTCAACGGGCGGGGACAGCGAACGGAGACCCAGTACTTC. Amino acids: CASSLNGRGQRTETQYF.

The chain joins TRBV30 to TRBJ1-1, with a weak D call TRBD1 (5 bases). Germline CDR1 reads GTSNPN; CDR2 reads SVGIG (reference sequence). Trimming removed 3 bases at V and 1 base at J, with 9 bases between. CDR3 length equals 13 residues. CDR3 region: CAWSLRGNTEAFF. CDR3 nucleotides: TGTGCCTGGAGCCTTAGGGGGAACACTGAAGCTTTCTTT. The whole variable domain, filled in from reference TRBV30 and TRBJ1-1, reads SQTIHQWPATLVQPVGSPLSLECTVEGTSNPNLYWYRQAAGRGLQLLFYSVGIGQISSEVPQNLSASRPQDRQFILSSKKLLLSDSGFYLCAWSLRGNTEAFFGQGTRLTVV.

DNA of the CDR3: TGCAGCGTTGTCCCGGGACAGGTTACTATCCGGTCACCCCTCCACTTT. It is translated as CSVVPGQVTIRSPLHF. This chain links TRBV29-1 with TRBJ1-6; TRBD1 matches 8 bases. CDR1 and CDR2 (germline): SQVTM, ANQGSEA. The CDR3 totals 16 residues. V was clipped by 4 bases and J by 10 bases; unmatched bases: 15.

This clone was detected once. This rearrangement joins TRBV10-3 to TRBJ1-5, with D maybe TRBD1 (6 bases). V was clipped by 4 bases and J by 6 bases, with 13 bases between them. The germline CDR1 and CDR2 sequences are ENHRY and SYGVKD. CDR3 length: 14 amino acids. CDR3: CAISAGGGIQPQHF. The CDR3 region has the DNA TGTGCCATCAGTGCGGGGGGGGGCATTCAGCCCCAGCATTTT.

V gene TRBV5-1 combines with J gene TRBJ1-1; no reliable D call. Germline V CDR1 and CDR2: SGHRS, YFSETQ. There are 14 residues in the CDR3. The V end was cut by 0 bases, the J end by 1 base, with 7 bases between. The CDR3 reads CASSLVQQNTEAFF. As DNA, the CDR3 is TGCGCCAGCAGCTTGGTACAGCAGAACACTGAAGCTTTCTTT.

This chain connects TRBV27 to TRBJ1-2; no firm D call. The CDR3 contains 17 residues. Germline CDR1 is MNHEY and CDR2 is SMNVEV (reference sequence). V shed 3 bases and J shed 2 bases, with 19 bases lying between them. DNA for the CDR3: TGTGCCAGCAGTTTCTCTTGGGCTCCGGGAGGCAACTATGGCTACACCTTC. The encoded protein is CASSFSWAPGGNYGYTF.

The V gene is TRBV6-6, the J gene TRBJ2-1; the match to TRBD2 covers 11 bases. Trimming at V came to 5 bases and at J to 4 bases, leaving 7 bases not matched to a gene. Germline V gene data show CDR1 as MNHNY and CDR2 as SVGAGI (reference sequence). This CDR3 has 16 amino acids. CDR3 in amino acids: CASSAKGLAEYNEQFF. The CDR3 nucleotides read TGTGCCAGCAGTGCCAAGGGACTAGCGGAATACAATGAGCAGTTCTTC.

The CDR3 protein is CASSLDTRADTQYF. The CDR3 nucleotides are TGTGCCAGCAGCTTAGATACTAGGGCAGATACGCAGTATTTT. The J gene is TRBJ2-3, the V gene TRBV7-2; possibly TRBD2 for D (5 bases). Germline V lookup: CDR1 SGHTA, CDR2 FQGNSA. This CDR3 has 14 residues. V lost 1 base and J 4 bases, leaving 9 bases between the germline ends.

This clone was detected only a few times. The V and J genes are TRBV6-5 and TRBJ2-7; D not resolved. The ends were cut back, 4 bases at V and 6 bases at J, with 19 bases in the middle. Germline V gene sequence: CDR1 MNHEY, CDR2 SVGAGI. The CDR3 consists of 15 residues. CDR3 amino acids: CASSSDFGLGSEQYF. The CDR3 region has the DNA TGTGCCAGCAGTTCCGACTTTGGGTTAGGTAGCGAGCAGTACTTC.

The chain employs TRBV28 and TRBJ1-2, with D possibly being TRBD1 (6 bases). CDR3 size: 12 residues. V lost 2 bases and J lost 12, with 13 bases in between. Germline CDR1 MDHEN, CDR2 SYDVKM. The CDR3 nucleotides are TGTGCCAGCAGTTTACGCGCAGGGGCTGACACCTTC. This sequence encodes CASSLRAGADTF.

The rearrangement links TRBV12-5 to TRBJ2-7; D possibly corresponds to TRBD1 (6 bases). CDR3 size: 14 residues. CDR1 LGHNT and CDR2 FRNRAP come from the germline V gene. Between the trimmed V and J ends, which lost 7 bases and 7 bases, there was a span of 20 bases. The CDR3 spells CASDLGQPPCEQYF. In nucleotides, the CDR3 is TGTGCTAGTGACCTTGGACAGCCCCCTTGTGAGCAGTACTTC. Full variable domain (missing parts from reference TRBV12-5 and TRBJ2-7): DARVTQTPRHKVTEMGQEVTMRCQPILGHNTVFWYRQTMMQGLELLAYFRNRAPLDDSGMPKDRFSAEMPDATLATLKIQPSEPRDSAVYFCASDLGQPPCEQYFGPGTRLTVT.

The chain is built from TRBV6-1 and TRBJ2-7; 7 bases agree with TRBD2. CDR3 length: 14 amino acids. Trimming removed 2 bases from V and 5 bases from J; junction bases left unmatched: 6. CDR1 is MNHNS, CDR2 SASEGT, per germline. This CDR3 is CASSELNRGDEQYV. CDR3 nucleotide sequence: TGTGCCAGCAGTGAACTCAACCGGGGGGACGAGCAGTACGTC.

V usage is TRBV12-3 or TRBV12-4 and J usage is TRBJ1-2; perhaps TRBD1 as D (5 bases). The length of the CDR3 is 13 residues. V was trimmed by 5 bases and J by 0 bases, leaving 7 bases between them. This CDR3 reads CASSRQPNYGYTF. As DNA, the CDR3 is TGTGCCAGCAGTCGACAGCCTAACTATGGCTACACCTTC.

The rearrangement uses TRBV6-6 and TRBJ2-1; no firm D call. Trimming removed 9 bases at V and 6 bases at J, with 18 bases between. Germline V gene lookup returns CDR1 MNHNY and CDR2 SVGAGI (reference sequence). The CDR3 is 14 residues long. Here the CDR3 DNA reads TGTGCCAGTGGTTCGCAAAGTAACGGCAATGAGCAGTTCTTC. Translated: CASGSQSNGNEQFF.

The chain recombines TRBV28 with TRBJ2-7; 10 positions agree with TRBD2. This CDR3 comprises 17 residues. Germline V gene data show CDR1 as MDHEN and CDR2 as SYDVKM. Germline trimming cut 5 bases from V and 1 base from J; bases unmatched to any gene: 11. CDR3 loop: CASSPQGGLADSYEQYF. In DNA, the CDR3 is TGTGCCAGCAGTCCACAGGGTGGACTAGCGGATTCCTACGAGCAGTACTTC.

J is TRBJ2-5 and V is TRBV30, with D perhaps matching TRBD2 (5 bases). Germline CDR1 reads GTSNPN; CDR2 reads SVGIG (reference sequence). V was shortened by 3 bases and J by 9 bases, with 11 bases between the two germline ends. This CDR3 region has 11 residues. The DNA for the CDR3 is TGTGCCTGGAGCGCGGGTGGGGCCCAGTACTTC. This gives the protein CAWSAGGAQYF.

The CDR3 DNA sequence: TGTGCCAGCAGCGTAGCGCAGGGGAATAATTCACCCCTCCACTTT. Protein: CASSVAQGNNSPLHF. The chain links TRBV9 to TRBJ1-6; a possible D gene is TRBD1 (6 bases). CDR3 length: 15 amino acids. Trimming cost V 0 bases and J 5 bases, with 9 bases left between them. CDR1 and CDR2 (germline): SGDLS, YYNGEE. The full variable domain, its missing parts supplied by reference TRBV9 and TRBJ1-6, is DSGVTQTPKHLITATGQRVTLRCSPRSGDLSVYWYQQSLDQGLQFLIQYYNGEERAKGNILERFSAQQFPDLHSELNLSSLELGDSALYFCASSVAQGNNSPLHFGNGTRLTVT.

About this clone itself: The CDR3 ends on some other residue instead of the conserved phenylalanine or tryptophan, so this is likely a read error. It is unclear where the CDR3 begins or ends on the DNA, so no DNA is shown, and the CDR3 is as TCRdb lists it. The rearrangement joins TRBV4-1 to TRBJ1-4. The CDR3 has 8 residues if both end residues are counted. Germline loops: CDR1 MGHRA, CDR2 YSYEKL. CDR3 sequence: CASSPPCI.

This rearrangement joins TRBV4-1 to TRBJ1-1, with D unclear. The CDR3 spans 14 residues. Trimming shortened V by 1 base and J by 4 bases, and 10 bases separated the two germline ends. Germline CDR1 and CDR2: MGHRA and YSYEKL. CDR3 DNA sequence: TGCGCCAGCAGCCAAGCATTAAGAGTCACTGAAGCTTTCTTT. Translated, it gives CASSQALRVTEAFF.

In DNA, the CDR3 is TGTGCCAGCAGCCACGAACACAGGAGACAAAACAGCCGCAATGAGCAGTTCTTC. This translates into CASSHEHRRQNSRNEQFF. The rearrangement uses TRBV14 and TRBJ2-1; possible D gene TRBD1, 5 bases. Germline loops: CDR1 SGHDN, CDR2 FVKESK. The CDR3 consists of 18 residues. V lost 3 bases and J 6 bases, leaving 24 bases between the germline ends.

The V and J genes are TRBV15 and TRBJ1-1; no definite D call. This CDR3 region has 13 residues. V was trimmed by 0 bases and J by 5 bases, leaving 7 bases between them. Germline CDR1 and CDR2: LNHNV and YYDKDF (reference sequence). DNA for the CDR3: TGTGCCACCAGCAGAGACCCGGGGACTGAAGCTTTCTTT. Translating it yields CATSRDPGTEAFF.

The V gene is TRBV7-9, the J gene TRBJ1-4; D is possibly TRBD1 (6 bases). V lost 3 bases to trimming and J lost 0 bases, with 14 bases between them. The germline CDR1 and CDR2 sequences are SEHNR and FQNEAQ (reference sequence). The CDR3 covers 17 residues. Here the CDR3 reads CASSFTTGPTTNEKLFF. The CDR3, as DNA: TGTGCCAGCAGCTTCACGACAGGCCCAACAACTAATGAAAAACTGTTTTTT.